Shown below are 22 T cell receptor beta chains from a single sample sequenced in a study of blood T cell repertoires in COVID-19. TCRdb's table, derived via immunoSEQ multiplex PCR, lists solely in-frame clones and lacks some. The table has 65,000 to 90,000 clones, roughly 78% seen once. Material for sequencing was peripheral blood. These TCRs come from a man in his fifties or sixties with active or convalescent COVID-19.

V is TRBV19 and J is TRBJ2-1; 9 bases match TRBD1. The CDR3 has 14 residues. Germline CDR1 LNHDA, CDR2 SQIVND (reference sequence). V trimming: 6 bases; J trimming: 5 bases; junction bases outside the gene matches: 5. CDR3 residues: CASRWTGDHNEQFF. CDR3 in DNA: TGTGCCAGTAGGTGGACAGGGGACCACAATGAGCAGTTCTTC. Full variable domain (rest looked up from reference TRBV19 and TRBJ2-1): DGGITQSPKYLFRKEGQNVTLSCEQNLNHDAMYWYRQDPGQGLRLIYYSQIVNDFQKGDIAEGYSVSREKKESFPLTVTSAQKNPTAFYLCASRWTGDHNEQFFGPGTRLTVL.

The rearrangement links TRBV28 to TRBJ2-5; D gene unclear. The V and J ends lost 0 bases and 6 bases respectively, with 8 bases between them. Per the germline V gene, CDR1 is MDHEN and CDR2 is SYDVKM. There are 13 residues in the CDR3. The DNA for the CDR3 is TGTGCCAGCAGTTTATGGGCAGATAAGACCCAGTACTTC. Its protein is CASSLWADKTQYF.

In its sample, this clone was seen a few times. DNA of the CDR3: TGTGCCAGCAGTTCCAGGGGCTCCTATAATTCACCCCTCCACTTT. Its protein is CASSSRGSYNSPLHF. This chain connects TRBV2 to TRBJ1-6; D may be TRBD1 (6 bases). The CDR3 contains 15 residues. CDR1 and CDR2 from the germline V gene are SNHLY and FYNNEI. V lost 5 bases, J lost 0 bases, and 8 bases lay in between. Full variable domain (remainder filled in from reference TRBV2 and TRBJ1-6): EPEVTQTPSHQVTQMGQEVILRCVPISNHLYFYWYRQILGQKVEFLVSFYNNEISEKSEIFDDQFSVERPDGSNFTLKIRSTKLEDSAMYFCASSSRGSYNSPLHFGNGTRLTVT.

The V and J genes are TRBV25-1 and TRBJ1-5; D may be TRBD1 (6 bases). Deletions cut 4 bases from V and 4 bases from J, with 11 bases between. Germline CDR1 reads MGHDK; CDR2 reads SYGVNS. This CDR3 region has 14 residues. The CDR3 DNA reads TGTGCCAGCAGTGGAATACAGGGTAATCAGCCCCAGCATTTT. As protein: CASSGIQGNQPQHF.

This CDR3 is CASRGDRAYGNTIYF. The CDR3 DNA sequence: TGTGCCAGCAGGGGGGACAGGGCATATGGAAACACCATATATTTT. V is TRBV2 and J is TRBJ1-3; 9 positions match TRBD1. Trimming removed 6 bases from V and 3 bases from J; junction bases left unmatched: 6. This CDR3 spans 15 amino acids. Germline CDR1 is SNHLY and CDR2 is FYNNEI.

The chain is built from TRBV10-3 and TRBJ1-1, with unresolved D. CDR1 ENHRY and CDR2 SYGVKD come from the germline V gene. CDR3 size: 15 residues. V lost 0 bases and J 1 base, leaving 9 bases between the germline ends. The CDR3 protein is CAISESQTSNTEAFF. The CDR3 nucleotides are TGTGCCATCAGTGAGTCACAGACCTCGAACACTGAAGCTTTCTTT.

The V and J genes are TRBV5-4 and TRBJ2-6; the match to TRBD1 covers 8 bases. Germline CDR1 is SGHNT and CDR2 is YYREEE (reference sequence). The CDR3 extends over 17 amino acids. V shed 4 bases and J 1 base; nucleotides not matched to a gene: 7. This CDR3 is CASSPPGQGSGANVLTF. The CDR3 DNA follows: TGTGCCAGCAGCCCGCCAGGACAGGGTTCTGGGGCCAACGTCCTGACTTTC. Based on the CDR3 plus reference TRBV5-4 and TRBJ2-6, the full variable domain is ETGVTQSPTHLIKTRGQQVTLRCSSQSGHNTVSWYQQALGQGPQFIFQYYREEENGRGNFPPRFSGLQFPNYSSELNVNALELDDSALYLCASSPPGQGSGANVLTFGAGSRLTVL.

Only a few counts were recorded for this clone. This rearrangement joins TRBV7-2 to TRBJ2-3; 8 positions agree with TRBD2. V lost 5 bases, J lost 2 bases, and 6 bases stayed unmatched. The germline gives CDR1 SGHTA, CDR2 FQGNSA. CDR3 length equals 15 residues. The chain's CDR3 is CASSTGLAYTDTQYF. The CDR3 nucleotides are TGTGCCAGCAGCACCGGACTAGCCTACACAGATACGCAGTATTTT.

V and J are TRBV19 and TRBJ2-2; D is undetermined. Germline CDR1 and CDR2: LNHDA and SQIVND (reference sequence). V was clipped by 2 bases and J by 5 bases, with 3 bases between them. This CDR3 contains 12 residues. The CDR3 sequence: CASSILTGELFF. CDR3 nucleotide sequence: TGTGCCAGTAGTATATTAACCGGGGAGCTGTTTTTT.

The chain carries TRBV3-1 (or the pseudogene TRBV3-2) and TRBJ1-1, with D unclear. Germline V lookup: CDR1 LGHDT, CDR2 YNNKEL (reference sequence). This CDR3 spans 15 amino acids. The ends were cut back, 1 base at V and 5 bases at J, with 14 bases in the middle. This CDR3 reads CASSQVPTRVTEAFF. The DNA for the CDR3 is TGTGCCAGCAGCCAAGTACCAACCCGCGTAACTGAAGCTTTCTTT.

The chain uses TRBV5-1 and TRBJ2-2; TRBD2 might be the D (6 bases). Germline CDR1 SGHRS, CDR2 YFSETQ. The length of the CDR3 is 15 residues. The V and J ends lost 4 bases and 7 bases respectively, with 17 bases between them. In nucleotides, the CDR3 is TGCGCCAGCAGCCTGACGGGGGTAAGGGACGGGGAGCTGTTTTTT. It codes for CASSLTGVRDGELFF.

This clone has just a few counts. This chain joins TRBV4-1 and TRBJ2-3; D may be TRBD2 (7 bases). The V gene's germline CDR1 is MGHRA and CDR2 YSYEKL. Trimming removed 4 bases from V and 1 base from J, with 15 bases in between. The CDR3 runs to 16 residues. CDR3 DNA sequence: TGCGCCAGCAGCCTTGCCGGGGGGCGCGGCACAGATACGCAGTATTTT. The encoded protein is CASSLAGGRGTDTQYF.

The V and J genes are TRBV2 and TRBJ2-1; D is perhaps TRBD2 (5 bases). Between the trimmed V and J ends, which lost 9 bases and 1 base, there was a span of 10 bases. Looked up from germline, CDR1 is SNHLY and CDR2 is FYNNEI. The CDR3 has 13 amino acids. Here the CDR3 reads CASLDLSYNEQFF. The CDR3 DNA reads TGTGCCAGTCTGGACTTATCCTACAATGAGCAGTTCTTC.

The chain couples TRBV18 to TRBJ1-2; no firm D call. Trimming removed 1 base at V and 7 bases at J, with 7 bases between. The CDR3 spans 12 residues. The germline V gene encodes CDR1 KGHSH and CDR2 LQKENI. Here the CDR3 reads CASSPQAGGYTF. CDR3 DNA sequence: TGTGCCAGCTCACCACAAGCCGGTGGCTACACCTTC.

This chain links TRBV5-5 with TRBJ2-7; no clear D. V lost 0 bases, J lost 3 bases, and 4 bases lay in between. CDR3 length: 12 residues. The germline V gene encodes CDR1 SGHKS and CDR2 YYEKEE (reference sequence). The CDR3: CASSLANYEQYF. The CDR3 DNA is TGTGCCAGCAGCTTGGCCAACTACGAGCAGTACTTC. The full variable domain, in which reference TRBV5-5 and TRBJ2-7 provide the parts outside the CDR3, is DAGVTQSPTHLIKTRGQQVTLRCSPISGHKSVSWYQQVLGQGPQFIFQYYEKEERGRGNFPDRFSARQFPNYSSELNVNALLLGDSALYLCASSLANYEQYFGPGTRLTVT.

The chain is built from TRBV7-2 and TRBJ1-1; D ambiguous. Trimming took 4 bases from V and 3 from J, leaving 9 bases between them. There are 13 residues in the CDR3. CDR1 and CDR2 from the germline V gene are SGHTA and FQGNSA. The DNA for the CDR3 is TGTGCCAGCAGCTACTCACGCGACACTGAAGCTTTCTTT. Residues: CASSYSRDTEAFF. Using reference TRBV7-2 and TRBJ1-1 for the parts outside the CDR3, the full variable domain is GAGVSQSPSNKVTEKGKDVELRCDPISGHTALYWYRQSLGQGLEFLIYFQGNSAPDKSGLPSDRFSAERTGGSVSTLTIQRTQQEDSAVYLCASSYSRDTEAFFGQGTRLTVV.

The rearrangement uses TRBV2 and TRBJ2-5; the D gene is possibly TRBD2 (6 bases). V was pared by 4 bases and J by 5 bases, with 26 bases between. Germline CDR1 is SNHLY and CDR2 is FYNNEI. This CDR3 spans 18 amino acids. The CDR3, as DNA: TGTGCCAGCAGTGCGGAGGGGTCCTCTCCAGCAGTCCAGGAGACCCAGTACTTC. Protein sequence: CASSAEGSSPAVQETQYF.

The V gene is TRBV12-3 or TRBV12-4, the J gene TRBJ1-2, with 8 bases fitting TRBD1. This CDR3 is 13 amino acids long. The V segment lost 3 bases and the J segment 7 bases; nucleotides outside the gene matches: 4. CDR3: CASSFGRGLGYTF. In DNA form, the CDR3 reads TGTGCCAGCAGTTTCGGCAGGGGGCTTGGCTACACCTTC.

The chain uses TRBV27 and TRBJ2-1, with 8 bases identical to TRBD2. CDR3 length: 15 residues. The V segment lost 3 bases and the J segment 5 bases; nucleotides outside the gene matches: 6. In germline, CDR1 is MNHEY, CDR2 SMNVEV (reference sequence). Here the CDR3 reads CASSLGRGANNEQFF. The DNA of the CDR3 is TGTGCCAGCAGTTTGGGGCGGGGGGCGAACAATGAGCAGTTCTTC.

This clone was found a few times. The rearrangement uses TRBV5-5 and TRBJ2-5, with D possibly being TRBD2 (7 bases). Trimming removed 1 base from V and 7 bases from J, with 8 bases in between. The CDR3 contains 12 residues. Germline lookup yields CDR1 SGHKS and CDR2 YYEKEE (reference sequence). The CDR3 reads CASSLRGGTQYF. The CDR3 nucleotides read TGTGCCAGCAGCTTGAGGGGGGGGACCCAGTACTTC. The variable domain in full, completed from reference TRBV5-5 and TRBJ2-5, reads DAGVTQSPTHLIKTRGQQVTLRCSPISGHKSVSWYQQVLGQGPQFIFQYYEKEERGRGNFPDRFSARQFPNYSSELNVNALLLGDSALYLCASSLRGGTQYFGPGTRLLVL.

The CDR3 region is CASSFGDRGTRQYF. Here the CDR3 DNA reads TGTGCCAGCAGCTTCGGGGACAGGGGTACCCGGCAGTACTTC. The V gene is TRBV5-8, the J gene TRBJ2-7, with 10 bases that match TRBD1. The V segment lost 2 bases and the J segment 9 bases; nucleotides outside the gene matches: 8. Germline CDR1 and CDR2: SGHTS and YDEGEE. The CDR3 has 14 residues.

The gene calls are TRBV29-1 and TRBJ2-7; D is undetermined. CDR3 length equals 14 residues. Germline CDR1 and CDR2: SQVTM and ANQGSEA. The germline V and J ends were trimmed by 5 bases and 0 bases, with 14 bases remaining between them. This CDR3 is CSVITEGYSYEQYF. The CDR3 coding sequence is TGCAGCGTTATAACAGAAGGTTACTCCTACGAGCAGTACTTC.